The 6 T cell receptor beta chains given below trace back to one sample, sequenced in a study of shared T cell receptors in the human thymus. The table came from immunoSEQ multiplex PCR; TCRdb's copy has only in-frame clones and leaves some out. The table lists roughly 410,000 clones, roughly 94% of them singletons. Material for sequencing was thymocytes. Receptors originate from a human donor.

The V call is TRBV6-8, the J call TRBJ2-5, with 14 bases identical to TRBD2. The germline CDR1 and CDR2 sequences are MNHGY and SAAAGT. V trimming: 5 bases; J trimming: 2 bases; junction bases outside the gene matches: 13. The CDR3 is made up of 19 amino acids. CDR3 loop: CASSPGLAGAPYSQETQYF. The CDR3 bases are TGTGCCAGCAGTCCGGGACTAGCGGGAGCCCCATACTCACAAGAGACCCAGTACTTC.

This chain connects TRBV7-4 to TRBJ2-1; TRBD2 might be the D (6 bases). The CDR3 consists of 18 residues. V was shortened by 4 bases and J by 8 bases, with 27 bases between the two germline ends. CDR1 and CDR2 from the germline V gene are SGHVT and SQSDAQ. CDR3 nucleotides: TGTGCCAGCAGCTCGAACCCAAAAACCGGGACTTCCCGCGATGAGCAGTTCTTC. Translated: CASSSNPKTGTSRDEQFF.

The rearrangement uses TRBV28 and TRBJ2-7; D possibly corresponds to TRBD1 (6 bases). V was pared by 2 bases and J by 4 bases, with 24 bases between. The CDR3 loop spans 18 amino acids. Germline lookup yields CDR1 MDHEN and CDR2 SYDVKM. The CDR3 loop reads CASSLKQGYRGTWYEQYF. As DNA, the CDR3 is TGTGCCAGCAGTTTAAAACAGGGTTATCGGGGAACGTGGTACGAGCAGTACTTC.

The chain joins TRBV11-2 to TRBJ2-7; maybe TRBD1 (6 bases). V gave up 1 base and J gave up 0 bases, with 19 bases separating them. Looked up from germline, CDR1 is SGHAT and CDR2 is FQNNGV. CDR3 size: 18 residues. CDR3 sequence reads: CASSLAPRWGTRSYEQYF. CDR3 sequence (DNA): TGTGCCAGCAGCTTAGCCCCCCGGTGGGGGACACGCTCCTACGAGCAGTACTTC.

This chain's CDR3 is CASSFRDSSGNTIYF. CDR3 DNA sequence: TGTGCCAGCAGTTTCAGGGACTCCTCTGGAAACACCATATATTTT. V and J are TRBV28 and TRBJ1-3; D is perhaps TRBD1 (5 bases). V was shortened by 3 bases and J by 0 bases, with 9 bases between the two germline ends. The CDR3 covers 15 residues. Germline assignment: CDR1 MDHEN and CDR2 SYDVKM.

The rearrangement uses TRBV4-2 and TRBJ2-3; D not certain. V lost 4 bases, J lost 2 bases, and 13 bases lay in between. Per germline, CDR1 LGHNA and CDR2 YNFKEQ. CDR3 length equals 15 residues. The CDR3 DNA reads as TGTGCCAGCAGCCCCGAACCAAATGTCACAGATACGCAGTATTTT. It encodes CASSPEPNVTDTQYF.